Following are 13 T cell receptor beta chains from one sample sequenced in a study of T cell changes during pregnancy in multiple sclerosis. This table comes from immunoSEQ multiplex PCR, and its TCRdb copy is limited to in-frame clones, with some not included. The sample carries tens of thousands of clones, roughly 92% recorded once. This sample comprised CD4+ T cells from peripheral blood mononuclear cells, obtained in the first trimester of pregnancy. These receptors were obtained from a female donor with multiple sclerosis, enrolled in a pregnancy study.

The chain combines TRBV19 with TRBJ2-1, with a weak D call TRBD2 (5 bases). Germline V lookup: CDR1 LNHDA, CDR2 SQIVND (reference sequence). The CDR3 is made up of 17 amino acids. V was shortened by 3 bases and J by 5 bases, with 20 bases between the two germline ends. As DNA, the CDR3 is TGTGCCAGTAGTATGGGCCTAACGGGGAGTTGGAACAATGAGCAGTTCTTC. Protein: CASSMGLTGSWNNEQFF.

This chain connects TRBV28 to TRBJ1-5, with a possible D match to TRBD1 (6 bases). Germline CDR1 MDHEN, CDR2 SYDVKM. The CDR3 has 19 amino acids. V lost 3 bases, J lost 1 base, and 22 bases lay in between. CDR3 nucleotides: TGTGCCAGCAGTTTGCCGAGGGGGATCCCTAGAGCGAGCAATCAGCCCCAGCATTTT. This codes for CASSLPRGIPRASNQPQHF.

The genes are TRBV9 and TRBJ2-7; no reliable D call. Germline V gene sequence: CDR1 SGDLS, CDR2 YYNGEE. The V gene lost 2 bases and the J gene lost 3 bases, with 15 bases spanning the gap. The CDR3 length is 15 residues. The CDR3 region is CASSVGRSFGYEQYF. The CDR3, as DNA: TGTGCCAGCAGCGTGGGTAGGAGTTTCGGCTACGAGCAGTACTTC.

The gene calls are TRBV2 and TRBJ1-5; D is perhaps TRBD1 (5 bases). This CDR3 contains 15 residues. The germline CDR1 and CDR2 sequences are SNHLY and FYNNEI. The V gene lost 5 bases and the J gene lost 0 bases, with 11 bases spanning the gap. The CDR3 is CASSWGDNSNQPQHF. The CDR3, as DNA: TGTGCCAGCAGTTGGGGGGATAATAGCAATCAGCCCCAGCATTTT.

CDR3 sequence reads: CASSLGQNYGYTF. CDR3 DNA: TGTGCCAGCAGCTTGGGCCAGAACTATGGCTACACCTTC. J is TRBJ1-2 and V is TRBV5-4; no firm D call. Looked up from germline, CDR1 is SGHNT and CDR2 is YYREEE (reference sequence). The germline V and J ends were trimmed by 0 bases and 2 bases, with 5 bases remaining between them. CDR3 length: 13 residues.

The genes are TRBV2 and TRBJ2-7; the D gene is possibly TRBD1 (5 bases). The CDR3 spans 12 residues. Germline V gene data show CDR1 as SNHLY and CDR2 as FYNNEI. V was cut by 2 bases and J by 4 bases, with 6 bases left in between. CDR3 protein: CASSEQGYEQYF. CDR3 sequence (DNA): TGTGCCAGCAGTGAACAGGGATACGAGCAGTACTTC.

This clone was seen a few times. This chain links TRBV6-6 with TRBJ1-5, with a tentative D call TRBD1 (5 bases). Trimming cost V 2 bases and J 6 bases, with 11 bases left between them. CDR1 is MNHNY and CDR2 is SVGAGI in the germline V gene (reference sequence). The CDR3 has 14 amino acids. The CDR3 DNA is TGTGCCAGCAGTTACGCACAGGACGGTCAGCCCCAGCATTTT. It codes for CASSYAQDGQPQHF.

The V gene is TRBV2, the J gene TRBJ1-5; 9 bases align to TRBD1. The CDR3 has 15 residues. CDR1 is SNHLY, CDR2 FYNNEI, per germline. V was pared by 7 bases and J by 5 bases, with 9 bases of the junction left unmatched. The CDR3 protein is CASKGQGKLYQPQHF. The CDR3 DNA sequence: TGTGCCAGCAAGGGACAGGGAAAACTCTATCAGCCCCAGCATTTT.

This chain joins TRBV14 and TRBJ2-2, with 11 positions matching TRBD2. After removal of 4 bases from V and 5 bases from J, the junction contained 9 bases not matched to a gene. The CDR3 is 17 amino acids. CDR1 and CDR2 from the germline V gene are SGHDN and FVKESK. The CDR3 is CASSLRLAGGVTGELFF. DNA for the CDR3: TGTGCCAGCAGCCTCCGTCTAGCGGGAGGAGTTACCGGGGAGCTGTTTTTT.

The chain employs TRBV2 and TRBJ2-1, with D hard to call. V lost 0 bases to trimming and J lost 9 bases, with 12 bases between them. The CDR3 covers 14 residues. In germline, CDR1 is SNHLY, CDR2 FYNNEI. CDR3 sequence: CASSEATPRTEQFF. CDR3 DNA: TGTGCCAGCAGTGAAGCGACGCCTAGAACTGAGCAGTTCTTC. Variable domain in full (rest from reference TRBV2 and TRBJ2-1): EPEVTQTPSHQVTQMGQEVILRCVPISNHLYFYWYRQILGQKVEFLVSFYNNEISEKSEIFDDQFSVERPDGSNFTLKIRSTKLEDSAMYFCASSEATPRTEQFFGPGTRLTVL.

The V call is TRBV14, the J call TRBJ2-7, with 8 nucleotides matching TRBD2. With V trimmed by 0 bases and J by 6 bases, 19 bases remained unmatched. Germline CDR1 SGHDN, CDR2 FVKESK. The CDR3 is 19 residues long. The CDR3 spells CASSQDWSSGSSRPLEQYF. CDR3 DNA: TGTGCCAGCAGCCAAGATTGGTCCAGCGGGAGTAGCCGGCCCCTCGAGCAGTACTTC.

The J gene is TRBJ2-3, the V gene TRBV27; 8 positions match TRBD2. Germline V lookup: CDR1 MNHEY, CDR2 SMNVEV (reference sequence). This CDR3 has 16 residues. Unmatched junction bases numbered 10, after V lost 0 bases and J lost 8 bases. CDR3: CASSLSLAGGRGTQYF. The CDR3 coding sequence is TGTGCCAGCAGTTTATCTCTAGCGGGTGGGCGTGGTACGCAGTATTTT.

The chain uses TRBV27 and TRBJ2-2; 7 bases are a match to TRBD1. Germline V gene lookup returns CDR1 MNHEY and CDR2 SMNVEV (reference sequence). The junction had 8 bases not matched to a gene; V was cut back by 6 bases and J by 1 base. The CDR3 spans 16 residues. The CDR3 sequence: CASRKGQTMNTGELFF. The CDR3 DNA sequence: TGTGCCAGCAGGAAGGGACAGACTATGAACACCGGGGAGCTGTTTTTT.